Presented here are 30 T cell receptor beta chains from one specimen sequenced in a study of blood T cells in healthy people across ages. The authors ran a second PCR of about 7 to 11 cycles using a sample-barcoded 5' primer and a J-beta primer mix. TCRdb processed the 5' RACE reads anew with MiXCR; each CDR3 protein has one entry. In the table there are some 1.4 million distinct CDR3 sequences, 35% to 45% of which are singletons. The sample comprised blood. These receptors all stem from a woman aged 18-29 years in good health.

The chain joins TRBV13 to TRBJ2-1; D is possibly TRBD1 (5 bases). Trimming removed 0 bases from V and 5 bases from J, with 14 bases in between. From germline, CDR1 is PRHDT and CDR2 FYEKMQ (reference sequence). CDR3 size: 16 residues. The CDR3 protein is CASSLGGAARNNEQFF. CDR3 DNA sequence: TGTGCCAGCAGCTTAGGTGGGGCAGCGCGAAACAATGAGCAGTTCTTC.

The gene calls are TRBV3-1 and TRBJ1-2; D ambiguous. The CDR3 covers 14 residues. V was shortened by 1 base and J by 8 bases, with 14 bases between the two germline ends. Germline loops: CDR1 LGHDT, CDR2 YNNKEL (reference sequence). The chain's CDR3 is CASSQATNLGGYTF. In nucleotides, the CDR3 is TGTGCCAGCAGCCAAGCGACAAACCTGGGGGGCTACACCTTC.

V usage is TRBV4-1 and J usage is TRBJ2-7; a possible D gene is TRBD2 (7 bases). Trimming cost V 1 base and J 0 bases, with 10 bases left between them. From germline, CDR1 is MGHRA and CDR2 YSYEKL. The CDR3 contains 15 residues. The CDR3 DNA is TGCGCCAGCAGCCAAGTTGGGGGGGCCTCCTACGAGCAGTACTTC. Its protein is CASSQVGGASYEQYF.

This clonotype has only a few counts. The chain has TRBV10-3 and TRBJ2-5; TRBD2 matches at 13 bases. Gene TRBJ2-7 matches the end of the DNA better, so the J call may be wrong. This CDR3 comprises 17 residues. Germline lookup yields CDR1 ENHRY and CDR2 SYGVKD. The CDR3 protein is CAISESGTSGASSEQYF. The CDR3 DNA reads TGTGCCATCAGTGAGTCGGGGACTAGCGGGGCTTCAAGCGAGCAGTACTTC.

This clonotype came up a few times. The chain's CDR3 is CASSWTGDNYGYTF. For the CDR3, the DNA is TGTGCCAGCAGCTGGACAGGGGATAACTATGGCTACACCTTC. V gene TRBV7-9 combines with J gene TRBJ1-2, with 9 bases that match TRBD1. CDR3 size: 14 residues. The junction had 1 base not matched to a gene; V was cut back by 4 bases and J by 1 base. Germline V gene sequence: CDR1 SEHNR, CDR2 FQNEAQ (reference sequence). Variable domain in full (rest from reference TRBV7-9 and TRBJ1-2): DTGVSQNPRHKITKRGQNVTFRCDPISEHNRLYWYRQTLGQGPEFLTYFQNEAQLEKSRLLSDRFSAERPKGSFSTLEIQRTEQGDSAMYLCASSWTGDNYGYTFGSGTRLTVV.

The V and J genes are TRBV7-2 and TRBJ2-4, with TRBD2 identical over 10 bases. The J call is in doubt because the DNA end fits TRBJ2-7 better. Germline V gene data show CDR1 as SGHTA and CDR2 as FQGNSA. This CDR3 has 15 amino acids. The CDR3 loop is CASSRRTSGTYEQYF. The CDR3 DNA reads as TGTGCCAGCAGCCGTCGGACTAGCGGTACCTACGAGCAGTACTTC.

The chain is built from TRBV28 and TRBJ1-1; 9 bases are shared with TRBD1. The germline V gene encodes CDR1 MDHEN and CDR2 SYDVKM. Trimming removed 6 bases from V and 5 bases from J; junction bases left unmatched: 16. This CDR3 spans 17 amino acids. The CDR3 sequence is CASSLGQGKLLGTEAFF. The CDR3, as DNA: TGTGCCAGCAGCCTAGGACAGGGGAAGTTATTGGGGACTGAAGCTTTCTTT.

The V gene is TRBV20-1, the J gene TRBJ1-2; possible D gene TRBD1, 6 bases. V lost 1 base and J lost 0, with 15 bases in between. CDR1 and CDR2 from the germline V gene are DFQATT and SNEGSKA (reference sequence). The CDR3 is made up of 16 amino acids. CDR3 coding DNA: TGCAGTGCTAGAGTTTATGGGGGGCCTGCTAACTATGGCTACACCTTC. Protein: CSARVYGGPANYGYTF.

This clonotype was counted at least ten times. The chain couples TRBV12-3 or TRBV12-4 to TRBJ2-5; D may be TRBD2 (6 bases). V was pared by 3 bases and J by 3 bases, with 11 bases between. The CDR3 has 14 amino acids. The CDR3 region has the DNA TGTGCCAGCAGTTTCGGGAGACGGGAAGAGACCCAGTACTTC. Translating it yields CASSFGRREETQYF.

This chain links TRBV20-1 with TRBJ2-3, with a possible D match to TRBD2 (6 bases). Trimming cost V 2 bases and J 2 bases, with 14 bases left between them. Germline V lookup: CDR1 DFQATT, CDR2 SNEGSKA (reference sequence). The CDR3 is 15 amino acids. The CDR3 region has the DNA TGCAGTGCTAGACCCCCGACTAGGACCACAGATACGCAGTATTTT. Translation: CSARPPTRTTDTQYF.

V usage is TRBV29-1 and J usage is TRBJ2-3; weak D call: TRBD1 (5 bases). V lost 6 bases to trimming and J lost 1 base, with 11 bases between them. Germline V lookup: CDR1 SQVTM, CDR2 ANQGSEA. The CDR3 length is 13 residues. The CDR3 protein is CSVVSRGTDTQYF. The CDR3 coding sequence is TGCAGCGTCGTATCCAGGGGCACAGATACGCAGTATTTT.

This clonotype was counted ten times or more. This chain links TRBV6-6 with TRBJ2-7, with 8 positions matching TRBD2. CDR1 and CDR2 from the germline V gene are MNHNY and SVGAGI (reference sequence). The CDR3 is 14 residues long. With V trimmed by 5 bases and J by 2 bases, 5 bases remained unmatched. The CDR3 loop is CASSPTSGPYEQYF. The CDR3 nucleotides are TGTGCCAGCAGTCCAACTAGCGGCCCCTACGAGCAGTACTTC.

The table lists this clonotype with a few counts. The chain joins TRBV28 to TRBJ2-7; no firm D call. The J call may be incorrect, as the DNA end agrees better with TRBJ2-5. The CDR3 consists of 14 residues. Germline CDR1 MDHEN, CDR2 SYDVKM. The CDR3 coding sequence is TGTGCCAGCAGTCCGCAAGGTTCATCGCGGACCCAGTACTTC. Translation gives CASSPQGSSRTQYF.

The J gene is TRBJ1-2, the V gene TRBV12-3 or TRBV12-4; perhaps TRBD1 as D (5 bases). The CDR3 totals 15 residues. The germline V and J ends were trimmed by 5 bases and 5 bases, with 18 bases remaining between them. CDR3 region: CASSPSAGRIYGYTF. Written as DNA, the CDR3 is TGTGCCAGCAGTCCCTCGGCGGGACGTATTTATGGCTACACCTTC.

This rearrangement joins TRBV4-2 to TRBJ2-2, with TRBD1 matching 8 bases. Germline V gene data show CDR1 as LGHNA and CDR2 as YNFKEQ. V was pared by 4 bases and J by 4 bases, with 8 bases of the junction left unmatched. The length of the CDR3 is 16 residues. This CDR3 reads CASSRGQGSGTGELFF. In DNA, the CDR3 is TGTGCCAGCAGCCGTGGACAGGGTAGCGGCACCGGGGAGCTGTTTTTT.

The rearrangement uses TRBV10-3 and TRBJ2-7; D is unclear. TRBJ2-4 explains the end of the DNA better; the J call may be wrong. Germline CDR1 reads ENHRY; CDR2 reads SYGVKD. The CDR3 covers 13 residues. CDR3 in amino acids: CAISELWGYIQYF. Written as DNA, the CDR3 is TGTGCCATCAGTGAGTTGTGGGGATACATTCAGTACTTC.

The sample holds a few counts of this clonotype. The genes are TRBV28 and TRBJ2-5, with D uncertain. CDR3 length: 14 amino acids. Trimming cost V 5 bases and J 7 bases, with 17 bases left between them. CDR1 is MDHEN and CDR2 is SYDVKM in the germline V gene. CDR3 bases: TGTGCCAGCAGTGTACCTGGGTTTGTCGGGACCCAGTACTTC. Amino acids: CASSVPGFVGTQYF.

The V gene is TRBV20-1, the J gene TRBJ2-1; D tentatively fits TRBD1 or TRBD2 (5 bases each). Germline-derived CDR1 and CDR2 are DFQATT and SNEGSKA (reference sequence). The CDR3 spans 14 residues. Trimming left V 5 bases short and J 0 bases short, with 11 bases between. Here the CDR3 DNA reads TGCAGTGCTCTGGGGGTTCCCTCCTACAATGAGCAGTTCTTC. Translated, it gives CSALGVPSYNEQFF.

This chain joins TRBV28 and TRBJ1-5, with TRBD1 matching over 8 bases. Trimming removed 5 bases from V and 2 bases from J; junction bases left unmatched: 8. Looked up from germline, CDR1 is MDHEN and CDR2 is SYDVKM. The CDR3 sequence is 16 residues long. The CDR3 spells CASSPWTGSGNQPQHF. The CDR3 coding sequence is TGTGCCAGCAGTCCCTGGACAGGGTCGGGCAATCAGCCCCAGCATTTT.

This clonotype was counted between two and nine times. The chain uses TRBV6-1 and TRBJ2-7, with 8 bases lining up with TRBD1. Trimming took 6 bases from V and 3 from J; bases not matched to a gene: 13. The CDR3 extends over 16 amino acids. Germline V gene data show CDR1 as MNHNS and CDR2 as SASEGT. The DNA of the CDR3 is TGTGCCAGCAGGGTGGGACAGGACATATCCCTCTACGAGCAGTACTTC. Protein product: CASRVGQDISLYEQYF.

Comments on this clonotype: An end of the junction differs from the germline gene, which may be a read error. V gene TRBV12-3 or TRBV12-4 combines with J gene TRBJ1-4, with 8 bases aligning to TRBD1. The CDR3 length is 15 residues. The DNA of the CDR3 is TGTGCCCGCAGACCCACAGGGGGGGATAATGAAAAACTGTTTTTT. It codes for CARRPTGGDNEKLFF.

The CDR3 sequence is CATQGGNVWVGYTF. The CDR3 DNA is TGTGCCACCCAGGGTGGAAACGTCTGGGTTGGCTACACCTTC. The rearrangement links TRBV6-1 to TRBJ1-2; D might be TRBD1 (5 bases). The V end lost 10 bases, the J end lost 7 bases, and 22 bases lay between the germline ends. Germline V lookup: CDR1 MNHNS, CDR2 SASEGT. The CDR3 covers 14 residues.

This clonotype has at least ten counts. The rearrangement joins TRBV10-3 to TRBJ1-4; D is possibly TRBD1 (6 bases). V was cut by 5 bases and J by 5 bases, with 15 bases left in between. Germline CDR1 and CDR2: ENHRY and SYGVKD. The CDR3 extends over 15 amino acids. CDR3 region: CAISLNRDTNEKLFF. The CDR3 DNA is TGTGCCATCAGTTTGAATCGGGACACGAATGAAAAACTGTTTTTT.

This clonotype appeared a few times. The CDR3 sequence: CASSQRLHTDTQYF. The DNA of the CDR3 is TGTGCCAGCAGCCAACGGCTCCACACAGATACGCAGTATTTT. This sequence joins TRBV14 and TRBJ2-3; D gene unclear. CDR3 length: 14 residues. V gave up 2 bases and J gave up 2 bases, with 8 bases separating them. Germline V gene sequence: CDR1 SGHDN, CDR2 FVKESK.

The J gene is TRBJ2-5, the V gene TRBV7-9; 7 nucleotides align to TRBD2. V shed 1 base and J 3 bases; nucleotides not matched to a gene: 11. The CDR3 runs 17 residues. Germline V gives CDR1 SEHNR, CDR2 FQNEAQ (reference sequence). The CDR3 sequence: CASSLGGRGGSEETQYF. As DNA, the CDR3 is TGTGCCAGCAGCTTAGGAGGTCGGGGAGGGTCCGAAGAGACCCAGTACTTC.

This clonotype has only a few counts. V is TRBV27 and J is TRBJ2-7, with 7 bases matching TRBD2. Germline-derived CDR1 and CDR2 are MNHEY and SMNVEV (reference sequence). V was pared by 4 bases and J by 0 bases, with 6 bases of the junction left unmatched. CDR3 length: 15 amino acids. CDR3 coding DNA: TGTGCCAGCAGTTCCACGGCGGGAGACTCCTACGAGCAGTACTTC. This codes for CASSSTAGDSYEQYF.

The rearrangement links TRBV5-1 to TRBJ2-4; 14 nucleotides match TRBD2. The closer fit of TRBJ2-7 to the DNA end suggests the J call may be wrong. CDR3 size: 20 residues. Germline V gene lookup returns CDR1 SGHRS and CDR2 YFSETQ. In DNA form, the CDR3 reads TGCGCCAGCAGCTTGGTCCATAAAACCGGGACTAGCGGGAGTATCAACGAGCAGTACTTC. Translation gives CASSLVHKTGTSGSINEQYF.

The chain has TRBV5-1 and TRBJ2-6, with D possibly TRBD1 on 6 matching bases. This CDR3 region has 14 residues. The germline V gene has CDR1 SGHRS and CDR2 YFSETQ. Trimming took off 2 bases at V and 4 bases at J, with 7 bases between the two ends. CDR3 nucleotide sequence: TGCGCCAGCAGCTTTCAGGGGGGGGCCAACGTCCTGACTTTC. Residues: CASSFQGGANVLTF.

This chain joins TRBV27 and TRBJ1-1, with D perhaps matching TRBD1 (6 bases). V shed 6 bases and J shed 8 bases, with 16 bases lying between them. The CDR3 loop spans 13 amino acids. Germline lookup yields CDR1 MNHEY and CDR2 SMNVEV (reference sequence). The CDR3 nucleotides read TGTGCCAGCAGAAGTGATTTAGGGACAGAAGCTTTCTTT. Residues: CASRSDLGTEAFF.

The CDR3 nucleotides are TGTGCCAGCAGCTCAGGGACAGGGAAGTGGGCTGAAGCTTTCTTT. This encodes CASSSGTGKWAEAFF. The V call is TRBV11-2, the J call TRBJ1-1, with 9 bases identical to TRBD1. The CDR3 is 15 amino acids. Germline CDR1 is SGHAT and CDR2 is FQNNGV. J was trimmed by 6 bases and V by 4 bases; bases with no gene match: 9. The complete variable domain, with remaining parts taken from reference TRBV11-2 and TRBJ1-1, reads EAGVAQSPRYKIIEKRQSVAFWCNPISGHATLYWYQQILGQGPKLLIQFQNNGVVDDSQLPKDRFSAERLKGVDSTLKIQPAKLEDSAVYLCASSSGTGKWAEAFFGQGTRLTVV.